This TCR beta chain is drawn from a study of technical replicates of blood from a handful of donors. CDR1 is SGHTA and CDR2 is FQGNSA in the germline V gene. The CDR3 spans 14 residues. The V and J ends lost 5 bases and 5 bases respectively, with 15 bases between them. The table came from immunoSEQ multiplex PCR; TCRdb's copy has only in-frame clones and leaves some out. Of roughly 50,000 clones detected, around 96% appear once; the ten largest clones hold 3.1%. This chain uses TRBV7-2 with TRBJ1-2, with D tentatively TRBD1 (6 bases). The specimen sequenced was PBMCs. This sequence originates from a human donor in good health. Some clones in this sample may be carry-over from other donors' samples. The CDR3 region is CASSPGRGRYGYTF. Written as DNA, the CDR3 is TGTGCCAGCAGCCCGGGCAGGGGTCGGTATGGCTACACCTTC.